One sample yielded the 26 T cell receptor beta chains listed below, sequenced in a study of shared clonotypes between healthy human individuals. Using immunoSEQ multiplex PCR, the repertoire was profiled, and TCRdb retains in-frame clones only, with some absent. Counted here are around 2.3 million clones, 95% occurring once; the ten biggest clones make up roughly 0.13%. Sample: naive CD4+ T cells sorted from blood. Sample subset: CD45RA+ positively selected. These receptors came from a man younger than 35 in good health.

The chain recombines TRBV5-1 with TRBJ1-5; perhaps TRBD1 as D (5 bases). CDR1 SGHRS and CDR2 YFSETQ come from the germline V gene. The CDR3 has 15 residues. Trimming removed 0 bases at V and 7 bases at J, with 14 bases between. The CDR3 DNA is TGCGCCAGCAGCTTGGATGGGGGGACTGCGCAGCCCCAGCATTTT. Translation: CASSLDGGTAQPQHF.

With regard to this clone: The sample has other DNA sequences that encode this CDR3 too. The gene calls are TRBV29-1 and TRBJ1-1; 10 nucleotides agree with TRBD1. This CDR3 has 13 residues. The J segment lost 4 bases and the V segment lost 7 bases, leaving 6 bases of the junction unmatched. Germline assignment: CDR1 SQVTM and CDR2 ANQGSEA. In DNA form, the CDR3 reads TGCAGCGCCCGACAGGGGGCAGGCACTGAAGCTTTCTTT. This codes for CSARQGAGTEAFF.

The chain carries TRBV7-8 and TRBJ2-3; TRBD2 matches 7 bases. V shed 3 bases, J shed 2 bases, and the junction held 8 bases outside the gene matches. Per the germline V gene, CDR1 is SGHVS and CDR2 is FQNEAQ. The CDR3 runs 16 residues. The CDR3 region has the DNA TGTGCCAGCAGCTTGAGGGAGGGCCGTTTCACAGATACGCAGTATTTT. Translated, it gives CASSLREGRFTDTQYF.

The chain is built from TRBV10-3 and TRBJ2-7, with 7 bases fitting TRBD1. J gave up 0 bases and V 0 bases, and 5 bases lay outside the gene matches. CDR3 length equals 16 residues. Germline CDR1 reads ENHRY; CDR2 reads SYGVKD. In DNA form, the CDR3 reads TGTGCCATCAGTGAGTCACAGGGGCAAAGCTCCTACGAGCAGTACTTC. Translating gives CAISESQGQSSYEQYF.

This chain connects TRBV30 to TRBJ2-1, with D maybe TRBD2 (5 bases). The V gene lost 2 bases and the J gene lost 8 bases, with 13 bases spanning the gap. Germline V gene data show CDR1 as GTSNPN and CDR2 as SVGIG (reference sequence). The length of the CDR3 is 13 residues. The CDR3 DNA reads as TGTGCCTGGAGTCTAGCCCGTGGCTATGAGCAGTTCTTC. Its translation is CAWSLARGYEQFF.

This rearrangement joins TRBV5-6 to TRBJ2-7; 10 nucleotides agree with TRBD1. V gave up 4 bases and J gave up 6 bases; unmatched junction bases: 10. Germline loops: CDR1 SGHDT, CDR2 YYEEEE. CDR3 size: 15 residues. The CDR3 reads CASSAKGTGVGEQYF. DNA for the CDR3: TGTGCCAGCAGCGCGAAGGGGACAGGGGTGGGCGAGCAGTACTTC.

The DNA for the CDR3 is TGTGCCAGTAGTATGGACAGGGATACCTATAATTCACCCCTCCACTTT. Translated: CASSMDRDTYNSPLHF. The V and J genes are TRBV19 and TRBJ1-6, with 8 bases lining up with TRBD1. Germline trimming cut 3 bases from V and 2 bases from J; bases unmatched to any gene: 3. This CDR3 is built from 16 residues. The germline gives CDR1 LNHDA, CDR2 SQIVND (reference sequence).

The rearrangement uses TRBV5-6 and TRBJ2-1; unclear D gene. Trimming cost V 2 bases and J 2 bases, with 8 bases left between them. From germline, CDR1 is SGHDT and CDR2 YYEEEE. The CDR3 has 14 residues. In DNA form, the CDR3 reads TGTGCCAGCAGCTTACTGTCAGCCTACAATGAGCAGTTCTTC. This sequence encodes CASSLLSAYNEQFF. The entire variable domain, with the rest obtained from reference TRBV5-6 and TRBJ2-1, is as follows: DAGVTQSPTHLIKTRGQQVTLRCSPKSGHDTVSWYQQALGQGPQFIFQYYEEEERQRGNFPDRFSGHQFPNYSSELNVNALLLGDSALYLCASSLLSAYNEQFFGPGTRLTVL.

Comments on this clone: Additional DNA sequences in this sample encode the identical CDR3. The genes are TRBV10-3 and TRBJ1-1; 8 nucleotides match TRBD1. Germline CDR1 ENHRY, CDR2 SYGVKD. V dropped 7 bases and J dropped 1; count of bases not matched to a gene: 5. This CDR3 is 14 amino acids long. As DNA, the CDR3 is TGTGCCATCACTCCCGGGACAGGGAACACTGAAGCTTTCTTT. Residues: CAITPGTGNTEAFF.

In this sample, this clone turned up once. The chain employs TRBV2 and TRBJ2-3; D gene uncertain. Germline CDR1 is SNHLY and CDR2 is FYNNEI. V was pared by 1 base and J by 6 bases, with 8 bases between. The CDR3 totals 13 residues. This CDR3 reads CASSEDSWDTQYF. The CDR3 DNA sequence: TGTGCCAGCAGTGAAGATTCTTGGGATACGCAGTATTTT.

This clone was counted once. The CDR3 loop reads CASRIGTESSYEQYF. CDR3 DNA: TGTGCCAGCAGGATCGGGACGGAGAGCTCCTACGAGCAGTACTTC. The chain carries TRBV28 and TRBJ2-7; tentatively, D is TRBD1 or TRBD2 (5 bases each). V dropped 6 bases and J dropped 0 bases, with 15 bases sitting between them. Germline CDR1 MDHEN, CDR2 SYDVKM. The CDR3 contains 15 residues. Variable domain in full (rest from reference TRBV28 and TRBJ2-7): DVKVTQSSRYLVKRTGEKVFLECVQDMDHENMFWYRQDPGLGLRLIYFSYDVKMKEKGDIPEGYSVSREKKERFSLILESASTNQTSMYLCASRIGTESSYEQYFGPGTRLTVT.

The CDR3 loop is CASSPEALNEQFF. CDR3 nucleotide sequence: TGTGCCAGCTCACCAGAAGCTTTGAATGAGCAGTTCTTC. This chain links TRBV18 with TRBJ2-1, with D unclear. The CDR3 consists of 13 residues. Trimming stripped 2 bases from V and 7 bases from J, with 9 bases between. Germline-derived CDR1 and CDR2 are KGHSH and LQKENI.

The chain carries TRBV18 and TRBJ2-3; possible D gene TRBD2, 5 bases. The CDR3 consists of 14 residues. The V end lost 2 bases, the J end lost 2 bases, and 8 bases lay between the germline ends. Germline CDR1 reads KGHSH; CDR2 reads LQKENI. The CDR3 nucleotides read TGTGCCAGCTCACCAGTGAGGGTCACAGATACGCAGTATTTT. Translated, it gives CASSPVRVTDTQYF.

This clone was seen only once. CDR3 nucleotides: TGTGCCAGCAGTTCGGGCCCCCTTGGAATATATTTT. Its protein is CASSSGPLGIYF. The J gene is TRBJ1-3, the V gene TRBV28, with D uncertain. V was trimmed by 4 bases and J by 13 bases, leaving 14 bases between them. This CDR3 has 12 amino acids. From germline, CDR1 is MDHEN and CDR2 SYDVKM. Complete variable domain (other parts from reference TRBV28 and TRBJ1-3): DVKVTQSSRYLVKRTGEKVFLECVQDMDHENMFWYRQDPGLGLRLIYFSYDVKMKEKGDIPEGYSVSREKKERFSLILESASTNQTSMYLCASSSGPLGIYFGEGSWLTVV.

J is TRBJ2-5 and V is TRBV7-2; tentative D call: TRBD1 (6 bases). This CDR3 contains 16 residues. CDR1 is SGHTA, CDR2 FQGNSA, per germline. Trimming cost V 5 bases and J 2 bases, with 18 bases left between them. CDR3 sequence reads: CASSAGGQGRQETQYF. Written as DNA, the CDR3 is TGTGCCAGCAGCGCGGGTGGGCAGGGGAGACAAGAGACCCAGTACTTC.

The chain links TRBV28 to TRBJ1-5, with 7 bases that match TRBD1. Germline V CDR1 and CDR2: MDHEN, SYDVKM. V lost 5 bases to trimming and J lost 2 bases; unmatched junction nucleotides: 9. The CDR3 extends over 16 amino acids. The CDR3 DNA reads as TGTGCCAGCAGTCTCAACTACAGGGGAGGCAATCAGCCCCAGCATTTT. It encodes CASSLNYRGGNQPQHF.

This sequence joins TRBV27 and TRBJ1-2; D is uncertain. V shed 4 bases and J shed 0 bases, with 6 bases lying between them. From germline, CDR1 is MNHEY and CDR2 SMNVEV (reference sequence). This CDR3 contains 13 residues. CDR3 bases: TGTGCCAGCAGTTCCCTATCTAACTATGGCTACACCTTC. Amino acid sequence: CASSSLSNYGYTF.

The chain is built from TRBV28 and TRBJ1-2; D remains ambiguous. This CDR3 spans 15 amino acids. Germline V lookup: CDR1 MDHEN, CDR2 SYDVKM. Between the trimmed V and J ends, which lost 2 bases and 2 bases, there was a span of 12 bases. The DNA of the CDR3 is TGTGCCAGCAGTTTACTAGGCAGGACCAACTATGGCTACACCTTC. Encoded protein: CASSLLGRTNYGYTF.

A single count supports this clone. The gene calls are TRBV6-5 and TRBJ1-2; TRBD1 might be the D (6 bases). This CDR3 region has 12 residues. V was clipped by 10 bases and J by 3 bases, with 12 bases between them. From germline, CDR1 is MNHEY and CDR2 SVGAGI. The CDR3 loop is CATRGRDYGYTF. CDR3 coding DNA: TGTGCCACTAGGGGGAGGGACTATGGCTACACCTTC.

The chain's CDR3 is CASIPMQGNTEAFF. CDR3 in DNA: TGTGCCAGCATCCCTATGCAGGGGAACACTGAAGCTTTCTTT. The rearrangement uses TRBV6-5 and TRBJ1-1; tentative D call: TRBD1 (5 bases). The CDR3 covers 14 residues. CDR1 MNHEY and CDR2 SVGAGI come from the germline V gene. V lost 7 bases, J lost 1 base, and 13 bases lay in between.

This CDR3 reads CASSISNSGANVLTF. The CDR3 nucleotides are TGTGCCAGCAGCATCTCCAACTCTGGGGCCAACGTCCTGACTTTC. The chain joins TRBV11-2 to TRBJ2-6; D gene unclear. The CDR3 extends over 15 amino acids. V lost 5 bases and J 0 bases, leaving 8 bases between the germline ends. The germline V gene encodes CDR1 SGHAT and CDR2 FQNNGV.

The chain combines TRBV2 with TRBJ1-1, with unresolved D. The V end was cut by 5 bases, the J end by 1 base, with 11 bases between. The V gene's germline CDR1 is SNHLY and CDR2 FYNNEI. The CDR3 totals 14 residues. The CDR3 bases are TGTGCCAGCAGTCCTAGGAGTAGGAACACTGAAGCTTTCTTT. Translating gives CASSPRSRNTEAFF.

This chain connects TRBV4-1 to TRBJ1-4; a weak D match, TRBD1 (6 bases). The CDR3 has 17 amino acids. The germline gives CDR1 MGHRA, CDR2 YSYEKL. Trimming took 4 bases from V and 3 from J, leaving 18 bases between them. The CDR3 nucleotides read TGCGCCAGCAGCCGGCGCATAGGACAGCAGTCTAATGAAAAACTGTTTTTT. This gives the protein CASSRRIGQQSNEKLFF.

For this clone: Other DNA variants within this sample encode the same CDR3. The chain links TRBV28 to TRBJ1-4, with 10 nucleotides matching TRBD1. J was trimmed by 5 bases and V by 1 base; bases with no gene match: 1. This CDR3 contains 15 residues. Germline values: CDR1 MDHEN, CDR2 SYDVKM. Written as DNA, the CDR3 is TGTGCCAGCAGTTTATTGGGACAGGGGAATGAAAAACTGTTTTTT. It is translated as CASSLLGQGNEKLFF.

The chain uses TRBV2 and TRBJ1-1, with D unclear. This CDR3 has 14 amino acids. Trimming shortened V by 8 bases and J by 0 bases, and 13 bases separated the two germline ends. The V gene's germline CDR1 is SNHLY and CDR2 FYNNEI. CDR3 DNA: TGTGCCAGCCAAAATTCCCGGCTGAACACTGAAGCTTTCTTT. Its translation: CASQNSRLNTEAFF. Full variable domain (missing parts from reference TRBV2 and TRBJ1-1): EPEVTQTPSHQVTQMGQEVILRCVPISNHLYFYWYRQILGQKVEFLVSFYNNEISEKSEIFDDQFSVERPDGSNFTLKIRSTKLEDSAMYFCASQNSRLNTEAFFGQGTRLTVV.

This clone has a single count. The identical CDR3 is also encoded by other nucleotide sequences in the sample. This chain connects TRBV28 to TRBJ1-4; the D gene is possibly TRBD1 (5 bases). With 3 bases removed from V and 0 bases from J, the gap between germline ends came to 8 bases. Germline loops: CDR1 MDHEN, CDR2 SYDVKM. The CDR3 has 15 residues. DNA for the CDR3: TGTGCCAGCAGTTTCCGCAGGGCAACTAATGAAAAACTGTTTTTT. Amino acid sequence: CASSFRRATNEKLFF.